A single sample gave rise to the 10 T cell receptor beta chains below, sequenced in a study of cytomegalovirus exposure and HLA in healthy donors. Vbeta (60) and Jbeta (13) primers were used in the PCR. The method was immunoSEQ multiplex PCR; TCRdb's version includes in-frame clones alone and lacks a portion of them. Among more than 150,000 clones listed, around four fifths were seen once. Source material: PBMCs. These receptors were obtained from a man younger than 35 in good health and CMV-seronegative.

The chain couples TRBV15 to TRBJ2-5; D is perhaps TRBD2 (5 bases). V lost 3 bases and J 9 bases, leaving 14 bases between the germline ends. Germline CDR1 reads LNHNV; CDR2 reads YYDKDF (reference sequence). CDR3 length: 13 residues. CDR3 sequence reads: CATSRTPAGAQYF. The CDR3 coding sequence is TGTGCCACCAGCAGGACTCCCGCCGGGGCCCAGTACTTC.

This CDR3 is CASSQEGRVNYGYTF. The CDR3 nucleotides are TGTGCCAGCAGCCAAGAGGGCAGGGTTAACTATGGCTACACCTTC. The chain links TRBV4-2 to TRBJ1-2, with a possible D match to TRBD1 (5 bases). Germline V CDR1 and CDR2: LGHNA, YNFKEQ. Between the trimmed V and J ends, which lost 0 bases and 1 base, there was a span of 9 bases. The CDR3 length is 15 residues.

V is TRBV7-9 and J is TRBJ1-2, with 7 bases fitting TRBD1. Trimming at V came to 4 bases and at J to 0 bases, leaving 5 bases not matched to a gene. From germline, CDR1 is SEHNR and CDR2 FQNEAQ (reference sequence). CDR3 size: 15 residues. The CDR3 DNA is TGTGCCAGCAGCTACCAGGGGGTCCCTAACTATGGCTACACCTTC. Protein: CASSYQGVPNYGYTF.

This chain connects TRBV10-2 to TRBJ2-1, with 7 nucleotides matching TRBD2. Trimming cost V 5 bases and J 5 bases; bases outside gene matches: 6. CDR1 WSHSY and CDR2 SAAADI come from the germline V gene. The CDR3 is 14 residues long. In DNA form, the CDR3 reads TGCGCCAGCAGTCATAGGACTAGTCACAATGAGCAGTTCTTC. This gives the protein CASSHRTSHNEQFF.

The chain recombines TRBV10-3 with TRBJ2-7; D is unclear. V was pared by 0 bases and J by 5 bases, with 14 bases between. Germline loops: CDR1 ENHRY, CDR2 SYGVKD. The CDR3 sequence is 15 residues long. The CDR3 is CAISESLSRGNEQYF. For the CDR3, the DNA is TGTGCCATCAGTGAGTCCCTCAGTAGAGGAAACGAGCAGTACTTC.

The chain recombines TRBV5-1 with TRBJ2-5; 10 nucleotides agree with TRBD1. Germline loops: CDR1 SGHRS, CDR2 YFSETQ. V shed 7 bases, J shed 5 bases, and the junction held 5 bases outside the gene matches. CDR3 length equals 13 residues. The CDR3 sequence is CASWGTGDETQYF. DNA for the CDR3: TGCGCCAGCTGGGGGACAGGGGACGAGACCCAGTACTTC.

This clone showed up just once. The chain employs TRBV4-3 and TRBJ2-2; 8 bases map to TRBD2. The CDR3 runs to 16 residues. Germline V gene data show CDR1 as LGHNA and CDR2 as YSLEER. J lost 7 bases, V lost 3 bases, and 10 bases had no gene match. CDR3 in amino acids: CASSHTRTSRGGELFF. The DNA of the CDR3 is TGCGCCAGCAGCCATACAAGGACTAGCCGGGGCGGGGAGCTGTTTTTT.

The chain couples TRBV7-8 to TRBJ1-6; no clear D. The CDR3 consists of 16 residues. The V end lost 1 base, the J end lost 7 bases, and 14 bases lay between the germline ends. Germline lookup yields CDR1 SGHVS and CDR2 FQNEAQ. CDR3 protein: CASSLVPSGLNSPLHF. As DNA, the CDR3 is TGTGCCAGCAGCTTAGTCCCTTCGGGGTTGAATTCACCCCTCCACTTT.

The chain uses TRBV21-1 and TRBJ1-1. TRBV21-1 is an annotated pseudogene. This CDR3 spans 21 amino acids. As DNA, the CDR3 is TGTGCCAGCAGCAATTCCTCTCCCCCCGGGTGCAGTGGTAAGTTTGGTACTGAAGCTTTCTTT. Its protein product is CASSNSSPPGCSGKFGTEAFF.

The genes are TRBV6-5 and TRBJ2-5, with 7 nucleotides matching TRBD2. V dropped 2 bases and J dropped 5; count of bases not matched to a gene: 2. Germline values: CDR1 MNHEY, CDR2 SVGAGI. The CDR3 length is 13 residues. The CDR3 coding sequence is TGTGCCAGCAGTTACAGGCGGGGGGAGACCCAGTACTTC. Translation gives CASSYRRGETQYF.